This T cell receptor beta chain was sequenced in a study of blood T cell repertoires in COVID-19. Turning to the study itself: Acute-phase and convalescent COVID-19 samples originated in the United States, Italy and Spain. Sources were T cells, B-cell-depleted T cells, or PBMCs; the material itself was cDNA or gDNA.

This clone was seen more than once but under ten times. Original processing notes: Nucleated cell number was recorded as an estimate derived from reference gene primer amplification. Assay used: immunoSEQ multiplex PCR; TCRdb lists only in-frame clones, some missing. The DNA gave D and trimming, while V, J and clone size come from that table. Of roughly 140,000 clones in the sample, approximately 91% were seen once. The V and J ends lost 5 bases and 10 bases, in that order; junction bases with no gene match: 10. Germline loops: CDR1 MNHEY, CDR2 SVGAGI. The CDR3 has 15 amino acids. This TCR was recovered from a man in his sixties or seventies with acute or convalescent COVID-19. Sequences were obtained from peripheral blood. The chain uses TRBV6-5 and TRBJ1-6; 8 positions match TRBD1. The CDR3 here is CASSRVQGGKSPLHF. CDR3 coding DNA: TGTGCCAGCAGTAGGGTACAGGGGGGTAAATCACCCCTCCACTTT.